Below, 4 T cell receptor beta chains from the same sample are listed, as sequenced in a study of T-cell reconstitution after alpha-beta-depleted transplantation in children. Preparation of the TCRbeta library involved a method that used unique molecular identifiers. One entry per CDR3 protein results from TCRdb running MiXCR on the PCR reads. The data contain hundreds of thousands of distinct CDR3 sequences, about an eighth of them seen just once; the ten biggest clones take up 0.79%. Sequencing used PBMCs, obtained before TCRalphabeta/CD19-depleted stem cell transplant. The receptor set was obtained from a girl under 10 years old with congenital amegakaryocytic thrombocytopenia, due to receive a stem cell transplant.

This clonotype was detected only a few times. The CDR3 region has the DNA TGCAGTGCTAGAACCCCGGGAGCCGTGGGAACAGATACGCAGTATTTT. Encoded protein: CSARTPGAVGTDTQYF. V is TRBV20-1 and J is TRBJ2-3; D possibly corresponds to TRBD2 (6 bases). Trimming pared 2 bases from V and 3 bases from J, leaving 18 bases between. This CDR3 spans 16 amino acids. From germline, CDR1 is DFQATT and CDR2 SNEGSKA (reference sequence).

The chain recombines TRBV4-1 with TRBJ2-3; TRBD1 aligns across 9 bases. CDR1 is MGHRA, CDR2 YSYEKL, per germline. This CDR3 region has 17 residues. Trimming took 3 bases from V and 4 from J; bases not matched to a gene: 11. The CDR3 coding sequence is TGCGCCAGCAGCCACCCTGAGGGGACAGGGTGGTCAGATACGCAGTATTTT. Its protein is CASSHPEGTGWSDTQYF.

In this sample, this clonotype turned up many times. The rearrangement uses TRBV11-2 and TRBJ2-3; no clear D. This CDR3 contains 14 residues. The germline CDR1 and CDR2 sequences are SGHAT and FQNNGV. V shed 6 bases and J shed 2 bases, with 12 bases lying between them. The CDR3 protein is CASSFGDFTDTQYF. CDR3 sequence (DNA): TGTGCCAGCAGTTTTGGCGATTTCACAGATACGCAGTATTTT.

V gene TRBV12-3 or TRBV12-4 combines with J gene TRBJ2-1; possibly TRBD1 for D (7 bases). V was pared by 6 bases and J by 8 bases, with 17 bases between. This CDR3 has 14 residues. The CDR3 region has the DNA TGTGCCAGCAGCCAATCCGGAGGGGGCGATGAGCAGTTCTTC. It codes for CASSQSGGGDEQFF.